This T cell receptor (beta chain) was recorded in a study of blood T cell repertoires in COVID-19. Study in general: The United States, Italy and Spain provided the acute and convalescent COVID-19 samples.

Authors' data handling: Counts of nucleated cells, estimated from reference gene primer amplification, were obtained. Clones were read by immunoSEQ multiplex PCR, and TCRdb kept only the in-frame ones, dropping some. V, J and clone size reflect that table, while D and trimming were determined from the DNA. The repertoire consists of 350,000 or so clones, with around 83% occurring once and the leading ten covering roughly 3%. The CDR3 contains 14 residues. From germline, CDR1 is LNHDA and CDR2 SQIVND (reference sequence). V gave up 5 bases and J gave up 6 bases, with 16 bases separating them. This rearrangement joins TRBV19 to TRBJ1-2, with D tentatively TRBD1 (5 bases). Material for sequencing was peripheral blood. The TCR sequence derives from a man younger than 40 with active or convalescent COVID-19. The chain's CDR3 is CASSSPMGGDGYTF. The CDR3 DNA reads TGTGCCAGTAGTTCTCCGATGGGGGGTGATGGCTACACCTTC.